These 5 T cell receptor beta chains share one sample of origin, sequenced in a study of blood T cell repertoires in COVID-19. Profiled with immunoSEQ multiplex PCR; TCRdb holds only in-frame clones, not every one. The sample carries about 200,000 clones, 84% recorded once. The sample was peripheral blood. These receptors were collected from a man over 45 with active or convalescent COVID-19.

The chain carries TRBV5-1 and TRBJ1-1, with D perhaps TRBD1 (6 bases). Germline assignment: CDR1 SGHRS and CDR2 YFSETQ. CDR3 size: 14 residues. V was pared by 4 bases and J by 1 base, with 11 bases between. In DNA, the CDR3 is TGCGCCAGCAGCACACTACAGGGGAACACTGAAGCTTTCTTT. Its protein product is CASSTLQGNTEAFF.

The CDR3 DNA is TGTGCCAGCAGACAAATCGGGGGGAAATGGAGGTATGGCTACACCTTC. It yields the protein CASRQIGGKWRYGYTF. This chain uses TRBV28 with TRBJ1-2, with D possibly TRBD1 on 5 matching bases. The V and J ends lost 6 bases and 5 bases respectively, with 22 bases between them. Germline loops: CDR1 MDHEN, CDR2 SYDVKM. The length of the CDR3 is 16 residues.

The chain has TRBV9 and TRBJ2-5; 14 bases are shared with TRBD2. This CDR3 spans 16 amino acids. Germline CDR1 reads SGDLS; CDR2 reads YYNGEE. J lost 5 bases, V lost 4 bases, and 7 bases had no gene match. CDR3 bases: TGTGCCAGCAGCCCAGGGACTAGCGGGGGAGGGGAGACCCAGTACTTC. Encoded protein: CASSPGTSGGGETQYF.

V is TRBV21-1 and J is TRBJ2-7; the table's D call, TRBD2, was not checked against the DNA. TRBV21-1 is a recognized pseudogene. CDR3 size: 16 residues. CDR3 in amino acids: CASSKGLAGPSYEQYF. In nucleotides, the CDR3 is TGTGCCAGCAGCAAAGGACTAGCGGGACCCTCCTACGAGCAGTACTTC.

This chain connects TRBV2 to TRBJ1-6, with D maybe TRBD1 (5 bases). The germline V gene has CDR1 SNHLY and CDR2 FYNNEI. The V end lost 7 bases, the J end lost 9 bases, and 19 bases lay between the germline ends. The CDR3 is made up of 15 amino acids. The CDR3 region is CASKWDPGSSSPLHF. In nucleotides, the CDR3 is TGTGCCAGCAAGTGGGATCCAGGGTCGTCTTCACCCCTCCACTTT.